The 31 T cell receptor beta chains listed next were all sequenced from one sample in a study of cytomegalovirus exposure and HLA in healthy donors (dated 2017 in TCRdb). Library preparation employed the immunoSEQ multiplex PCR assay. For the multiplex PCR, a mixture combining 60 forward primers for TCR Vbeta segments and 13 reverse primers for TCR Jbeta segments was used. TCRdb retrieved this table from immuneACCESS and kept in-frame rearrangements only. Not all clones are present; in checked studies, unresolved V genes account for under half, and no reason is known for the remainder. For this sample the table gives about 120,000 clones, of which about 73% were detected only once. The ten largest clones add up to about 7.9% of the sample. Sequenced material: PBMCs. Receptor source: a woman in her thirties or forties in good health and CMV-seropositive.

CDR3 DNA: TGTGCCAGCAGCCCCCGGGACAAGATAGACGAGCAGTACTTC. Translated: CASSPRDKIDEQYF. This sequence joins TRBV7-9 and TRBJ2-7; maybe TRBD1 (6 bases). V was cut by 5 bases and J by 5 bases, with 16 bases left in between. CDR1 is SEHNR, CDR2 FQNEAQ, per germline (reference sequence). The CDR3 sequence is 14 residues long. The full variable domain, its missing parts supplied by reference TRBV7-9 and TRBJ2-7, is DTGVSQNPRHKITKRGQNVTFRCDPISEHNRLYWYRQTLGQGPEFLTYFQNEAQLEKSRLLSDRFSAERPKGSFSTLEIQRTEQGDSAMYLCASSPRDKIDEQYFGPGTRLTVT.

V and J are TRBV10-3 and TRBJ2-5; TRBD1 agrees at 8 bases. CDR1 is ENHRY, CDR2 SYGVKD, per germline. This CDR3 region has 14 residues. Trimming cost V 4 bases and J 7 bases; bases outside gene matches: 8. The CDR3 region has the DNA TGTGCCATCAGTGGACAGGGGACCTTTGGGACCCAGTACTTC. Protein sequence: CAISGQGTFGTQYF.

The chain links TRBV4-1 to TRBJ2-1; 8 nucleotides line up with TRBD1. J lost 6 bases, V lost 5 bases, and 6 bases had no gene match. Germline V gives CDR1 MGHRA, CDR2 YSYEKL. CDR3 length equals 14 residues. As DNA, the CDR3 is TGCGCCAGCAGCTTACCGACAGGGGTCAATGAGCAGTTCTTC. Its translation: CASSLPTGVNEQFF.

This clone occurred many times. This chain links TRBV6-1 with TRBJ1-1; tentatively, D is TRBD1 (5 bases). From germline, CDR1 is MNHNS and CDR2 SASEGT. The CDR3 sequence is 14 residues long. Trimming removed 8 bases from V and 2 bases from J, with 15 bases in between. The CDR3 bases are TGTGCCAGCTGGCGGGGCAGAATAAACACTGAAGCTTTCTTT. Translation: CASWRGRINTEAFF.

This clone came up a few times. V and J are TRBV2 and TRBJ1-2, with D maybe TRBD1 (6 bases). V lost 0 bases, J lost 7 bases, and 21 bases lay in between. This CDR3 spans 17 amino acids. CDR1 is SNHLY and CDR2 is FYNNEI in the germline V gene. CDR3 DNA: TGTGCCAGCAGTGAAGCTAGTAGGGGGTCGCGGCGAGGTGGCTACACCTTC. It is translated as CASSEASRGSRRGGYTF.

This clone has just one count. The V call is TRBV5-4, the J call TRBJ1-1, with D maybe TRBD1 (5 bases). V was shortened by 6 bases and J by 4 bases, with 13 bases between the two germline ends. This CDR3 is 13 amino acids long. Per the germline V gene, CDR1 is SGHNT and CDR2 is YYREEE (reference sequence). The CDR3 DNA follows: TGTGCCAGCAACGCGGGGGGTATCACTGAAGCTTTCTTT. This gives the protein CASNAGGITEAFF. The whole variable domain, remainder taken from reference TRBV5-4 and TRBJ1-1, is ETGVTQSPTHLIKTRGQQVTLRCSSQSGHNTVSWYQQALGQGPQFIFQYYREEENGRGNFPPRFSGLQFPNYSSELNVNALELDDSALYLCASNAGGITEAFFGQGTRLTVV.

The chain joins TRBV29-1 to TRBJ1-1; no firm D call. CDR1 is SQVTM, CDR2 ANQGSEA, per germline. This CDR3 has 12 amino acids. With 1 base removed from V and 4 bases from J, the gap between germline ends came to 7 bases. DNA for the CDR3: TGCAGCGTTGAAGTGGGCAGCACTGAAGCTTTCTTT. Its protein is CSVEVGSTEAFF. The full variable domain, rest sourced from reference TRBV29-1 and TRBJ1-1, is SAVISQKPSRDICQRGTSLTIQCQVDSQVTMMFWYRQQPGQSLTLIATANQGSEATYESGFVIDKFPISRPNLTFSTLTVSNMSPEDSSIYLCSVEVGSTEAFFGQGTRLTVV.

For the CDR3, the DNA is TGTGCCAGCAGCTTAGCTCTTAGCTCCTACAATGAGCAGTTCTTC. The encoded protein is CASSLALSSYNEQFF. The V call is TRBV7-9, the J call TRBJ2-1; D gene uncertain. V shed 0 bases and J shed 0 bases, with 6 bases lying between them. The CDR3 spans 15 residues. Germline CDR1 and CDR2: SEHNR and FQNEAQ (reference sequence).

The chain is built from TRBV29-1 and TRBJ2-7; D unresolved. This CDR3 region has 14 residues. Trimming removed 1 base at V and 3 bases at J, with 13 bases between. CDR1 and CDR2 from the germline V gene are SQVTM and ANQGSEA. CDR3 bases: TGCAGCGTTGAAGTTCCAGGTTCCCACTACGAGCAGTACTTC. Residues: CSVEVPGSHYEQYF.

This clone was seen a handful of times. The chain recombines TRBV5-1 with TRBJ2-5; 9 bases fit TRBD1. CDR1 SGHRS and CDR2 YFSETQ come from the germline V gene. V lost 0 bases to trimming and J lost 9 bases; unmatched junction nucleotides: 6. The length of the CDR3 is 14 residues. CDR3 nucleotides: TGCGCCAGCAGCTTGGGGACAGGGGAAGGGCCCCAGTACTTC. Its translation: CASSLGTGEGPQYF.

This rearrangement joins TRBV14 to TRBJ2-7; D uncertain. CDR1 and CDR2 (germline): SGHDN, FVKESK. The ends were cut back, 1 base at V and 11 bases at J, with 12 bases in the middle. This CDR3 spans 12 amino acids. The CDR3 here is CASSQGRGMKYF. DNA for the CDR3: TGTGCCAGCAGCCAAGGGCGCGGAATGAAGTACTTC.

The CDR3 sequence: CASSLGVTGTEAFF. The CDR3 DNA follows: TGCGCCAGCAGCTTGGGAGTTACAGGGACTGAAGCTTTCTTT. V usage is TRBV5-1 and J usage is TRBJ1-1; maybe TRBD1 (6 bases). Germline CDR1 and CDR2: SGHRS and YFSETQ. Trimming cost V 0 bases and J 5 bases, with 11 bases left between them. The CDR3 totals 14 residues.

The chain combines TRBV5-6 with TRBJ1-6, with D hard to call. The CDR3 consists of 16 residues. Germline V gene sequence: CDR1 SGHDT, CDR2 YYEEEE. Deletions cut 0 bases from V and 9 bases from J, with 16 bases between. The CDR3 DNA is TGTGCCAGCAGCTTGGGGACGGGGAGGGCAGGTTCACCCCTCCACTTT. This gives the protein CASSLGTGRAGSPLHF.

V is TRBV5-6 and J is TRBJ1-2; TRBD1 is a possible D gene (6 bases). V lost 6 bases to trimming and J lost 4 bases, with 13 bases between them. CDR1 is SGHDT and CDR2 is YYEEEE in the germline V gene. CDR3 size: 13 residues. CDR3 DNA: TGTGCCAGCACTATACCACAGGGCTATGGCTACACCTTC. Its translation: CASTIPQGYGYTF.

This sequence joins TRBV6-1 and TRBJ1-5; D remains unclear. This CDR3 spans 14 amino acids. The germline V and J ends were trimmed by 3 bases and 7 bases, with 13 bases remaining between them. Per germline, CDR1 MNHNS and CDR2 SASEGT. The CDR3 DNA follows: TGTGCCAGCAGTGAGGGCTCCCCCGGCCAGCCCCAGCATTTT. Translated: CASSEGSPGQPQHF.

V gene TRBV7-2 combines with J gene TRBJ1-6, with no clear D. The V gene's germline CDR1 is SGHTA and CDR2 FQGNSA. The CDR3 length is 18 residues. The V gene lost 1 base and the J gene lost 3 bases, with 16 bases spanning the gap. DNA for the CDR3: TGTGCCAGCAGCTTAGTAGGAGAATTAGAGGTCTATAATTCACCCCTCCACTTT. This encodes CASSLVGELEVYNSPLHF.

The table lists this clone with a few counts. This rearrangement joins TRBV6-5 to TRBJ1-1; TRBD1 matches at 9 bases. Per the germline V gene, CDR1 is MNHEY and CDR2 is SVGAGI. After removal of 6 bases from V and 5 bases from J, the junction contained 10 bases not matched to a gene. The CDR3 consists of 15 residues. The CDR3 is CASRMGQGGSTEAFF. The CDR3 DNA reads TGTGCCAGCAGGATGGGACAGGGAGGGTCGACTGAAGCTTTCTTT.

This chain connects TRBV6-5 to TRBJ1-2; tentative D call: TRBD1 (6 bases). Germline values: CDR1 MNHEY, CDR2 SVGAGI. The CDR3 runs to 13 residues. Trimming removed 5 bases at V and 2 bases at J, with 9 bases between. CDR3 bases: TGTGCCAGCAGTAAGACAGGAAACTATGGCTACACCTTC. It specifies CASSKTGNYGYTF.

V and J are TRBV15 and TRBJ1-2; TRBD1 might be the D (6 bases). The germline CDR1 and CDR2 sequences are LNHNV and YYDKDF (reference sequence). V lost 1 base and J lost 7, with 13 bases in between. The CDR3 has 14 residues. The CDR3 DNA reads TGTGCCACCAGCAGAGCCCCTCAGGGGTCTGGCTACACCTTC. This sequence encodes CATSRAPQGSGYTF.

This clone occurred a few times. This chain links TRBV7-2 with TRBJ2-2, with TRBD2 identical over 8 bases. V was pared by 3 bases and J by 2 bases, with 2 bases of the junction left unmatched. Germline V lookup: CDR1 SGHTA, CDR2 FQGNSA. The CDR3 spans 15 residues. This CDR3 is CASSFSGTNTGELFF. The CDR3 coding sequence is TGTGCCAGCAGCTTTAGCGGGACCAACACCGGGGAGCTGTTTTTT.

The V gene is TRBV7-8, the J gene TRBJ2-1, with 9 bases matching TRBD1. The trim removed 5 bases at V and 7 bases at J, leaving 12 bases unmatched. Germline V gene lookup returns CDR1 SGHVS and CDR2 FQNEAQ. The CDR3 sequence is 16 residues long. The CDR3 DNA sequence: TGTGCCAGCAGCCCGACCTCCGGGACAGGGTTTAATGAGCAGTTCTTC. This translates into CASSPTSGTGFNEQFF.

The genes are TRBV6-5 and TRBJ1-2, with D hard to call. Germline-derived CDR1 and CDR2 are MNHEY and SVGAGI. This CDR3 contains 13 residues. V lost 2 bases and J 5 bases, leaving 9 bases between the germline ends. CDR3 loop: CASSYERRYGYTF. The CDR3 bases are TGTGCCAGCAGTTACGAGAGGAGGTATGGCTACACCTTC.

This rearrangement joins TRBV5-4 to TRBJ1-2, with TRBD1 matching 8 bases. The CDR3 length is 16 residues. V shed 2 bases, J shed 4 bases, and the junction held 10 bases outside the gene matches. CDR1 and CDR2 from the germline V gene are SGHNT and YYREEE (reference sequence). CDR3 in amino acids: CASSFSSQGAVYGYTF. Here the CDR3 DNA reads TGTGCCAGCAGCTTCTCTTCGCAGGGGGCGGTCTATGGCTACACCTTC. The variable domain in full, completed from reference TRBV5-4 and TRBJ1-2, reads ETGVTQSPTHLIKTRGQQVTLRCSSQSGHNTVSWYQQALGQGPQFIFQYYREEENGRGNFPPRFSGLQFPNYSSELNVNALELDDSALYLCASSFSSQGAVYGYTFGSGTRLTVV.

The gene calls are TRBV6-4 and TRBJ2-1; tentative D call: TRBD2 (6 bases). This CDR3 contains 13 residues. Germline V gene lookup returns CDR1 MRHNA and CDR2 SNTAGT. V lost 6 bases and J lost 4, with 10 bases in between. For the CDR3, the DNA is TGTGCCAGCAGCCGGGACTTTTACAATGAGCAGTTCTTC. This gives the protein CASSRDFYNEQFF.

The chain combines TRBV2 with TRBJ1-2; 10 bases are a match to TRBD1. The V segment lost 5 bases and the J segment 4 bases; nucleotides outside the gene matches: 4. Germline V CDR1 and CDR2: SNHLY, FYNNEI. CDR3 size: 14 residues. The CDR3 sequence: CASSPWTGGYGYTF. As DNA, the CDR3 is TGTGCCAGCAGTCCTTGGACAGGGGGCTATGGCTACACCTTC.

The CDR3 nucleotides read TGTGCCAGCAGCTTATGTGGACTAGTAGAGGGTAGTAGACAAGAGACCCAGTACTTC. Its translation: CASSLCGLVEGSRQETQYF. This chain uses TRBV7-8 with TRBJ2-5; the match to TRBD2 covers 7 bases. The germline gives CDR1 SGHVS, CDR2 FQNEAQ. V trimming: 2 bases; J trimming: 2 bases; junction bases outside the gene matches: 17. The CDR3 has 19 amino acids.

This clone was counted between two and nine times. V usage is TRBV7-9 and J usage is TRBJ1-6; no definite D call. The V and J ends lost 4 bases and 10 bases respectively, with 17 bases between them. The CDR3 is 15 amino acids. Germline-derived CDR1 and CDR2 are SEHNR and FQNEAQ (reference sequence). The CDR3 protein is CASSSLGGNWSPLHF. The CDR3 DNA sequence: TGTGCCAGCAGCTCACTGGGAGGGAATTGGTCACCCCTCCACTTT. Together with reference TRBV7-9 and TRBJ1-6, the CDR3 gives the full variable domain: DTGVSQNPRHKITKRGQNVTFRCDPISEHNRLYWYRQTLGQGPEFLTYFQNEAQLEKSRLLSDRFSAERPKGSFSTLEIQRTEQGDSAMYLCASSSLGGNWSPLHFGNGTRLTVT.

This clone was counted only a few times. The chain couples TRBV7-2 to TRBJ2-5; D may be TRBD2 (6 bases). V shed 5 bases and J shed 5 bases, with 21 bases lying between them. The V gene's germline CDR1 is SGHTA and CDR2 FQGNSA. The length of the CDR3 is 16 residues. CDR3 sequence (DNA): TGTGCCAGCAGCCCCGGACTACGCCCCAGAGGCGAGACCCAGTACTTC. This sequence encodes CASSPGLRPRGETQYF.

The CDR3 is CASSLAGSGDGYTF. The CDR3 DNA follows: TGTGCCAGCAGCTTAGCAGGTTCGGGGGATGGCTACACCTTC. The chain has TRBV7-9 and TRBJ1-2; tentatively, D is TRBD1 (5 bases). This CDR3 spans 14 amino acids. The germline CDR1 and CDR2 sequences are SEHNR and FQNEAQ (reference sequence). The V end lost 0 bases, the J end lost 6 bases, and 11 bases lay between the germline ends.

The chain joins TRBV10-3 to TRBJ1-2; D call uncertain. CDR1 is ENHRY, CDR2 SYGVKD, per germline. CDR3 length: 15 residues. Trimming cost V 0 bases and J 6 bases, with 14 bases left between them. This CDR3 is CAISESIRSGDGYTF. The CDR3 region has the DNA TGTGCCATCAGTGAGTCAATCCGATCGGGTGATGGCTACACCTTC.

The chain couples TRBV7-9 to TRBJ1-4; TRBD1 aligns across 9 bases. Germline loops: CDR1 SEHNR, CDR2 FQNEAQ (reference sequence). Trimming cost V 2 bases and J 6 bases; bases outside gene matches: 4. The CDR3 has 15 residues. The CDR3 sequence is CASSLFRQGDEKLFF. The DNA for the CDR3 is TGTGCCAGCAGCTTATTTCGACAGGGGGATGAAAAACTGTTTTTT.